This T cell receptor (beta chain) was profiled in a study of OX40 agonist ivuxolimab in advanced cancers. Study summary: Hepatocellular carcinoma, melanoma, renal cell or head and neck cancer was diagnosed in the dose-escalation patients.

This clone was detected once. The V gene end was trimmed by 4 bases and the J gene end by 7 bases; junction bases not matched to a gene: 13. CDR1 and CDR2 (germline): SGHNT, YYREEE (reference sequence). The CDR3 length is 16 residues. Sequencing used immunoSEQ multiplex PCR; TCRdb keeps in-frame clones, though not all of them. The sample shows around 30,000 clones, 80% to 95% of them seen only once. The rearrangement links TRBV5-4 to TRBJ2-1, with 8 bases identical to TRBD2. This receptor was taken from an adult with an advanced solid tumor such as melanoma, head and neck, liver or kidney cancer. The source material was CD4+ or CD8+ T cells sorted from blood, sampled in a trial of the OX40 agonist ivuxolimab. DNA of the CDR3: TGTGCCAGCAGCCCGGTGGGGCGGGAGGCTTCTAATGAGCAGTTCTTC. Translation: CASSPVGREASNEQFF.